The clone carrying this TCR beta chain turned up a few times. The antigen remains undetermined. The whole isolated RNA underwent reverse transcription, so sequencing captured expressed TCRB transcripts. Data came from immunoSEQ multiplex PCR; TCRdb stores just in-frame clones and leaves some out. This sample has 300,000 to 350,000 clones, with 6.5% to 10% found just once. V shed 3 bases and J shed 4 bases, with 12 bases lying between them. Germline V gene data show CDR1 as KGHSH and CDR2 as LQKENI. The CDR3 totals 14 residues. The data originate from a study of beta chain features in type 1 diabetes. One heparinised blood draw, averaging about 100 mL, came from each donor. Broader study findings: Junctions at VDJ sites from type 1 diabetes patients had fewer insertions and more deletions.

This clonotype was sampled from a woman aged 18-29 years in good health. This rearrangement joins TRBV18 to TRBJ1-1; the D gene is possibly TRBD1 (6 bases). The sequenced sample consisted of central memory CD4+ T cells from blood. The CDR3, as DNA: TGTGCCAGCTCACCCTCGGGGGCGGGCACTGAAGCTTTCTTT. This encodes CASSPSGAGTEAFF.